The T cell receptor beta chain under discussion was sequenced for a study of T-cell memory formation after mild COVID-19. Study-level information: TCR clusters were mostly confined to one donor each.

Study results and caveats: Clones that got smaller from day 15 to 85 had even CD4/CD8, while clones growing later tipped toward CD4+.

The 5'RACE method, run with constant-segment primers, produced TCR alpha and TCR beta cDNA libraries (carrying sample barcodes and UMIs). TCRdb re-derived calls from the 5' RACE reads in MiXCR, one entry per CDR3 protein. The data show some 50,000 distinct CDR3 sequences, 12% seen once. CDR3 length equals 16 residues. V lost 2 bases and J 1 base, leaving 14 bases between the germline ends. The germline gives CDR1 MNHEY, CDR2 SVGAGI. This clonotype was counted between two and nine times. Its antigen remains unknown. The sequence was obtained from a man aged 18 to 30 who had mild COVID-19 (a few samples of this study predate the infection). Cell type and time point are not known. The source material was PBMCs or a T cell subset sorted from them (not recorded which). The rearrangement joins TRBV6-5 to TRBJ1-1; D is possibly TRBD1 (5 bases). The CDR3 reads CASSYTALTENTEAFF. As DNA, the CDR3 is TGTGCCAGCAGTTACACGGCCTTGACAGAGAACACTGAAGCTTTCTTT.